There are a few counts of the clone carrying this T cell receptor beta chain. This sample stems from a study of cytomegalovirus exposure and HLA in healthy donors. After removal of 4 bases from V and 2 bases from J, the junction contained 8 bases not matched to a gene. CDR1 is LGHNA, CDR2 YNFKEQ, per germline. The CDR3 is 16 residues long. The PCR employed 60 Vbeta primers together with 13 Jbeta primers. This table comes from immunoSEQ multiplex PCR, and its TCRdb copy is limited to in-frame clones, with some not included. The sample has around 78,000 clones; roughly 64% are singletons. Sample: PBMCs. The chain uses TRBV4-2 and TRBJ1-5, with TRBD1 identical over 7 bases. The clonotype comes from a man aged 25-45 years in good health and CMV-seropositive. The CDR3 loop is CASSLDRAAGNQPQHF. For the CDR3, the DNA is TGTGCCAGCAGCCTCGACAGGGCTGCTGGCAATCAGCCCCAGCATTTT.